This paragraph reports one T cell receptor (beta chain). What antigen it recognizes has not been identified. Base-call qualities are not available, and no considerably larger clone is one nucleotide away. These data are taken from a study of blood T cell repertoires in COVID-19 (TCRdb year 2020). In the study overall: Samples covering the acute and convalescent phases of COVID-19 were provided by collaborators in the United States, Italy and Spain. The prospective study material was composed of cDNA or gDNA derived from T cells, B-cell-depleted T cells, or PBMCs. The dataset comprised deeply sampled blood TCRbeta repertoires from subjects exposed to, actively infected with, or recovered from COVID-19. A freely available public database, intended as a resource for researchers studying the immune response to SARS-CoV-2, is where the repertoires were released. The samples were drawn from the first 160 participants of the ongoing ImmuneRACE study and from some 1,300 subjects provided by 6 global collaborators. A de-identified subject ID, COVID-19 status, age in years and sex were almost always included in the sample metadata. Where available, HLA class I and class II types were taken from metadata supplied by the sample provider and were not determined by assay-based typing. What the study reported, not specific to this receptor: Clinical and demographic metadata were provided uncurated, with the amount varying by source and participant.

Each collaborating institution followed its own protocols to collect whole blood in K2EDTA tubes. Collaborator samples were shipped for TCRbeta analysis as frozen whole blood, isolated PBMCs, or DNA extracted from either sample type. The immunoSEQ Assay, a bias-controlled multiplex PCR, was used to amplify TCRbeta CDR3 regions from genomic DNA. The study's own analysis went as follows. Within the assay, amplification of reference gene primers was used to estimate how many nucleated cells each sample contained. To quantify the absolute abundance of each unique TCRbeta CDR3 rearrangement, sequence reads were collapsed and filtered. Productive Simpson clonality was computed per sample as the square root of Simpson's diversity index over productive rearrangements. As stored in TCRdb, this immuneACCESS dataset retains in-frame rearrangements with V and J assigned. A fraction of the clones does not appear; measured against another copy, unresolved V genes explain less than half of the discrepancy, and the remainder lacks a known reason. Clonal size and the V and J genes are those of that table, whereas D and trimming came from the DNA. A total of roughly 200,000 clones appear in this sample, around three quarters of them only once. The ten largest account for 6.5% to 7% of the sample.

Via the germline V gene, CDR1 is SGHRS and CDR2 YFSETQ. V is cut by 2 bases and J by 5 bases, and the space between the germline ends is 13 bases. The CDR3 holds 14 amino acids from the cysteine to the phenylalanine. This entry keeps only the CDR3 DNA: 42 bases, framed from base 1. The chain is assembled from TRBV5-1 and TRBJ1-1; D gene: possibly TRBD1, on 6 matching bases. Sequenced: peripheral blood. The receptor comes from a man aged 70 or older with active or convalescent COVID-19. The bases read TGCGCCAGCAGCTTTACACAGGGCCTGACTGAAGCTTTCTTT. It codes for CASSFTQGLTEAFF.